A selection of T cell receptor beta chains follows, all from one sample in a study of T-cell memory formation after mild COVID-19. MiXCR, applied by TCRdb to the 5' RACE reads, yields one record per CDR3 protein. The table includes about 360,000 distinct CDR3 sequences, under 15% detected once. Sequenced sample: PBMCs or a T cell subset sorted from them (not recorded which). These receptors originate from a man between 18 and 29 years old who had mild COVID-19 (a few samples of this study predate the infection). Cell type and time point are not known. The CDR3 runs from the conserved cysteine through the conserved F or W. The D gene is left open where the match is weak. Size values are once, few and many counts, or a class for expanded clones, and some rows have none.

TRBV7-2	NA	TRBJ1-5	NA	TGTGCCAGCAGCTTAGGCCGACGGGACGGCCTGAATCAGCCCCAGCATTTT	CASSLGRRDGLNQPQHF
TRBV9	NA	TRBJ2-3	NA	TGTGCCAGCAGCGTAAACACAGGGAGTCCAGATACGCAGTATTTT	CASSVNTGSPDTQYF
TRBV5-1	NA	TRBJ1-6	few	TGCGCCAGCAGCCTGGAGGGTGGCAGGGCCTATAATTCACCCCTCCACTTT	CASSLEGGRAYNSPLHF
TRBV18	NA	TRBJ2-2	few	TGTGCCAGCTCACCGTACCGGGACGATGGCACCGGGGAGCTGTTTTTT	CASSPYRDDGTGELFF
TRBV9	NA	TRBJ2-2	few	TGTGCCAGCAGTGCCCGGGAAGGGGAGCTGTTTTTT	CASSAREGELFF
TRBV4-2	NA	TRBJ2-7	many	TGTGCCAGCAGCCAAGAAGTGACAGGTCATTCCTACGAGCAGTACTTC	CASSQEVTGHSYEQYF
TRBV20-1	NA	TRBJ2-3	few	TGCAGTGCTAGAGACAGGGACTCCACAGATACGCAGTATTTT	CSARDRDSTDTQYF
TRBV7-2	NA	TRBJ2-5	NA	TGTGCCAGCAGCTTAGACAGGGTCGTTGTGACCCAGTACTTC	CASSLDRVVVTQYF
TRBV12-3/TRBV12-4	TRBD2	TRBJ2-1	few	TGTGCCAGCACCCTGGGGGTGCTAGCGGGGGGATTACTCACTCCTGAGCAGTTCTTC	CASTLGVLAGGLLTPEQFF
TRBV28	TRBD1	TRBJ2-2	NA	TGTGCCAGCAGGACGACAGGGAGCACCGGGGAGCTGTTTTTT	CASRTTGSTGELFF
TRBV12-3/TRBV12-4	TRBD1	TRBJ2-7	NA	TGTGCCAGCAGTTGGGGACAGGGGGCATACGAGCAGTACTTC	CASSWGQGAYEQYF
TRBV7-8	TRBD1	TRBJ2-3	NA	TGTGCCAGCAGCTTAGCGAGCCGGGACAGGGGTGATACGCAGTATTTT	CASSLASRDRGDTQYF
TRBV4-3	NA	TRBJ2-5	NA	TGCGCCAGCAGCCAAGATGTAGGCGCCCAAGAGACCCAGTACTTC	CASSQDVGAQETQYF
TRBV7-9	TRBD1	TRBJ1-6	few	TGTGCCAGCAGCCAAGCGATAGACAGGGACTCACCCCTCCACTTT	CASSQAIDRDSPLHF
TRBV7-2	TRBD1	TRBJ1-2	few	TGTGCCAGCAGCTCAACCGGACCGACAGGGGTAAATGGCTACACCTTC	CASSSTGPTGVNGYTF
TRBV29-1	NA	TRBJ1-2	NA	TGCAGCGGGTCCGGGACGCCGGCTCTCGGTGGCTACACCTTC	CSGSGTPALGGYTF
TRBV7-3	TRBD2	TRBJ2-3	NA	TGTGCCAGCAGCTTAATCGGGGGGGCCTCGATAGATACGCAGTATTTT	CASSLIGGASIDTQYF
TRBV5-1	TRBD1	TRBJ2-1	NA	TGCGCCAGCAGCTCGAGGACAGGGCCTCTGTTCTTC	CASSSRTGPLFF
TRBV6-2/TRBV6-3	NA	TRBJ1-3	few	TGTGCCGCCGGATCCCTCCTCTCTGGAAACACCATATATTTT	CAAGSLLSGNTIYF
TRBV28	NA	TRBJ2-1	many	TGTGCCAGCAACTGGGACTTCTCCTACAATGAGCAGTTCTTC	CASNWDFSYNEQFF
TRBV7-2	TRBD2	TRBJ2-4	NA	TGTGCCAGCAGCGACCCTCGGGGGGGCTCAAGCATTCAGTACTTC	CASSDPRGGSSIQYF
TRBV7-9	NA	TRBJ2-3	few	TGTGCCAGCAGCTTACGCCGGGACGGCAGGTCAGATACGCAGTATTTT	CASSLRRDGRSDTQYF
TRBV7-8	NA	TRBJ1-1	NA	TGTGCCAGCAGCCCCTCCGTTGGGGGCGGGAACACTGAAGCTTTCTTT	CASSPSVGGGNTEAFF
TRBV5-8	NA	TRBJ2-7	NA	TGTGCCAGCAGCTGGGGGTCCCCTTCCTACGAGCAGTACTTC	CASSWGSPSYEQYF
TRBV6-5	NA	TRBJ1-5	few	TGTGCCAGCAGACACATACACGAAAATCAGCCCCAGCATTTT	CASRHIHENQPQHF
TRBV19	TRBD1	TRBJ2-1	NA	TGTGCCATTAGGACAGGGGGCGGTGAGCAGTTCTTC	CAIRTGGGEQFF
TRBV12-3/TRBV12-4	NA	TRBJ1-5	NA	TGTGCCAGCAGTTTGGGAGATGGGGGGCAGGGCAATCAGCCCCAGCATTTT	CASSLGDGGQGNQPQHF